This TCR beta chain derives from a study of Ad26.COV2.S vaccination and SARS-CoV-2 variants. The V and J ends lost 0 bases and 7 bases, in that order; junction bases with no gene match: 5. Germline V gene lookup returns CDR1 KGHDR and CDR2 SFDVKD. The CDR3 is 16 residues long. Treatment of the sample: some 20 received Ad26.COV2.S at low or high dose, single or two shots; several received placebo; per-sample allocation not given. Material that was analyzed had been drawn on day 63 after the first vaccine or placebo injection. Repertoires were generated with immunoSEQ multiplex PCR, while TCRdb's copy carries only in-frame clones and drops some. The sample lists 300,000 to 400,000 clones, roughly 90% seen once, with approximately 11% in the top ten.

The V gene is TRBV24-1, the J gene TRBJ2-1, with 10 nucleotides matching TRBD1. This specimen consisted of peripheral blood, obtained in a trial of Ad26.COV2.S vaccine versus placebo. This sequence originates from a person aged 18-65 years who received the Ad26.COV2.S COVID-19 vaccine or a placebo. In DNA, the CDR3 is TGTGCCACCAGTGATTTGAGGACAGGGGGACAAAATGAGCAGTTCTTC. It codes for CATSDLRTGGQNEQFF.